The sequence of this TCR beta chain was determined in a study of blood T cell repertoires in COVID-19. The length of the CDR3 is 19 residues. Trimming left V 4 bases short and J 0 bases short, with 22 bases between. Authors' methods: Amplification of reference gene primers was used by the study to estimate nucleated cell counts. TCRdb keeps only in-frame clones here, not all; method: immunoSEQ multiplex PCR. That table supplies the V and J calls and clone size; D and trimming were determined from the DNA. The sample lists a few hundred thousand clones, around 82% occurring once. This clone was seen just once.

The TCR sequence derives from a man aged 50 or older who had recovered from COVID-19. V and J are TRBV23-1 and TRBJ2-4; D might be TRBD1 (5 bases). TRBV23-1 is treated as an ORF (open reading frame) with a function not yet certain. The sequenced sample consisted of PBMCs or T cells enriched from blood (not recorded which). The CDR3 DNA follows: TGCGCCAGCAGTCTGAGGTGTCAGGGCCGACCACTAGCCAAAAACATTCAGTACTTC. It translates to CASSLRCQGRPLAKNIQYF.